This TCR beta chain is from a study of T cells in Graves' hyperthyroidism and ophthalmopathy. Whole-study findings and limits: It was a median roughly 6.5 months before onset that the model predicted ophthalmopathy. Stable hyperthyroidism was told apart from ophthalmopathy by a model built on 13 V-J features. Most clonotypes expanded in the thyroid (above 0.001) were also present in blood.

This clonotype was detected a few times. The antigen remains unidentified. Disease duration was under 3 months in the ophthalmopathy patients, who also had a Clinical Activity Score of at least 3 and a NOSPECS grade of at least 4. Template material for amplifying TCR beta CDR3 regions consisted of RNA transcripts. TCR CDR3 underwent first-round RT-PCR with the HTBI primer set. TCRdb reanalysed the multiplex PCR reads using MiXCR and keeps one entry per CDR3 protein. The sample has more than 300,000 distinct CDR3 sequences; around 20% are singletons. Deletions cut 5 bases from V and 0 bases from J, with 8 bases between. CDR1 and CDR2 (germline): SQVTM, ANQGSEA. This CDR3 is 13 amino acids long.

The chain joins TRBV29-1 to TRBJ1-5; no definite D call. Sequencing was performed on blood. The receptor's source is a man younger than 35 with Graves' ophthalmopathy. The CDR3 coding sequence is TGCAGCGTTCTAGAGAATAGCAATCAGCCCCAGCATTTT. Translation: CSVLENSNQPQHF.